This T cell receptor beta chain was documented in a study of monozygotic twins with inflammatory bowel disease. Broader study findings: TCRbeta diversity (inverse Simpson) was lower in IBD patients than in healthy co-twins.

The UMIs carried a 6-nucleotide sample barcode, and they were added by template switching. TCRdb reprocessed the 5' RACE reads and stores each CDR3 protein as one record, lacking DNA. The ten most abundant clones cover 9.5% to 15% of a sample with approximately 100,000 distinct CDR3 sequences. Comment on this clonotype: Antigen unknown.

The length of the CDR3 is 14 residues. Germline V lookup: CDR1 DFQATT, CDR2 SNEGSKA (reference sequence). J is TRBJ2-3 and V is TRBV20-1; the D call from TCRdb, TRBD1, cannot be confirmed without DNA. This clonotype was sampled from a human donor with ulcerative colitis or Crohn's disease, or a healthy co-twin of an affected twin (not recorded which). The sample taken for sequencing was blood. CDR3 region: CSASRGTVTDTQYF.